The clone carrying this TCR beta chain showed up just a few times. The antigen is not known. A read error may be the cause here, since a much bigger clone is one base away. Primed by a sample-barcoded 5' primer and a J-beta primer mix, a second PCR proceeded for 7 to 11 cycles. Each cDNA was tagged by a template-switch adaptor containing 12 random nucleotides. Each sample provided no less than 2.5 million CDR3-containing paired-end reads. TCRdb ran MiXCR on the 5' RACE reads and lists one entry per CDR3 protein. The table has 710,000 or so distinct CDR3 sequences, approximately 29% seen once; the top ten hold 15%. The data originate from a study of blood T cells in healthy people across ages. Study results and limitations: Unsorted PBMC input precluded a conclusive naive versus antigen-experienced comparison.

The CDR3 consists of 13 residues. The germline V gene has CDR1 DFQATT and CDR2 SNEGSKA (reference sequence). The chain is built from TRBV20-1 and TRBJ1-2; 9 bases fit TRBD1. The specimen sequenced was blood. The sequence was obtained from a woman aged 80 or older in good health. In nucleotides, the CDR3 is TGCAGTGCTAGCGGACAGGGGAACTATGACTACACCTTC. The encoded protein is CSASGQGNYDYTF.